What follows describes a single T cell receptor (beta chain). Antigen specificity is unknown. Per germline, CDR1 SGHRS and CDR2 YFSETQ. The CDR3 extends over 14 amino acids. V shed 3 bases and J shed 4 bases, with 14 bases lying between them. Measured with immunoSEQ multiplex PCR; TCRdb has only the in-frame clones, and not every one. The repertoire holds thousands of clones, just over 65% seen once, with 15% in the top ten. The entry originates in a study of tumor-infiltrating lymphocytes in localized non-small cell lung cancer. Study information: Several tumor histologies, both smoking statuses, and some post-neoadjuvant chemotherapy samples were included. Each patient gave resected tumor and non-adjacent uninvolved lung tissue. Whole-study findings and limits: TCR sequencing covered a subset of patients with enough tissue.

Specimen: uninvolved lung tissue not adjacent to the tumor. The receptor was derived from a human donor with non-small cell lung cancer. V usage is TRBV5-1 and J usage is TRBJ2-7, with D tentatively TRBD2 (6 bases). CDR3 DNA: TGCGCCAGCAGCTCGACAGCGGCGGGGTACGAGCAGTACTTC. It specifies CASSSTAAGYEQYF.